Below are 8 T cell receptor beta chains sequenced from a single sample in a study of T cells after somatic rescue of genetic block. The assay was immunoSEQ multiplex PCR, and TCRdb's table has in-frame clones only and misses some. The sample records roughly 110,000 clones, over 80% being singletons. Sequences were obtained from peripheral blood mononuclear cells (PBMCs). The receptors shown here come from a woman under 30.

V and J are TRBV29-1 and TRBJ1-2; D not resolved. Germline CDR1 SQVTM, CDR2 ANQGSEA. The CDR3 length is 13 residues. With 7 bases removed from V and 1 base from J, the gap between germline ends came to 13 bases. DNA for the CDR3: TGCAGCGGGGCGGGTTATAATAACTATGGCTACACCTTC. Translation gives CSGAGYNNYGYTF.

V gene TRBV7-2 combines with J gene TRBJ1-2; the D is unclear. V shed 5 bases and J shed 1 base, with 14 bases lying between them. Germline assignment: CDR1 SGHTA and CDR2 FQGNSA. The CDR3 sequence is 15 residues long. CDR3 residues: CASSAARKFNYGYTF. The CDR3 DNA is TGTGCCAGCAGCGCCGCCAGAAAGTTTAACTATGGCTACACCTTC.

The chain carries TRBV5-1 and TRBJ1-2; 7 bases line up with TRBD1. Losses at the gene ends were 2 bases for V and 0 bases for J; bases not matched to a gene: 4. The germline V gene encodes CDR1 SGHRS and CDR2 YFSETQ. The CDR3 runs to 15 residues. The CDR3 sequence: CASSFQGTANYGYTF. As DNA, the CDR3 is TGCGCCAGCAGCTTTCAGGGGACAGCTAACTATGGCTACACCTTC.

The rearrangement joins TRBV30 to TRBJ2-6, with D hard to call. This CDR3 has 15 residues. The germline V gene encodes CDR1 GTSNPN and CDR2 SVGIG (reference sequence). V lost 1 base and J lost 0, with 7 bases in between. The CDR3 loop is CAWSGSPSGANVLTF. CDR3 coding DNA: TGTGCCTGGAGTGGAAGCCCCTCTGGGGCCAACGTCCTGACTTTC.

CDR3 nucleotide sequence: TGCGCCAGCAGCTTGTTGGGGTTTGGGACAGATACGCAGTATTTT. Translated, it gives CASSLLGFGTDTQYF. The chain uses TRBV5-1 and TRBJ2-3; no definite D call. Germline loops: CDR1 SGHRS, CDR2 YFSETQ. V lost 1 base to trimming and J lost 3 bases, with 12 bases between them. This CDR3 is built from 15 residues. Full variable domain (rest looked up from reference TRBV5-1 and TRBJ2-3): KAGVTQTPRYLIKTRGQQVTLSCSPISGHRSVSWYQQTPGQGLQFLFEYFSETQRNKGNFPGRFSGRQFSNSRSEMNVSTLELGDSALYLCASSLLGFGTDTQYFGPGTRLTVL.

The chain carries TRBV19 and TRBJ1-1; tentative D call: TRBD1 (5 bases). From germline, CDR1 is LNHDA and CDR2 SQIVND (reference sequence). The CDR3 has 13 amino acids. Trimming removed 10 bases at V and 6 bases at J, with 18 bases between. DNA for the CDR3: TGTGCCACGGCACCATGGGGGGGGTCTGAAGCTTTCTTT. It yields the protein CATAPWGGSEAFF. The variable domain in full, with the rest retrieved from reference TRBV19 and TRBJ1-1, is DGGITQSPKYLFRKEGQNVTLSCEQNLNHDAMYWYRQDPGQGLRLIYYSQIVNDFQKGDIAEGYSVSREKKESFPLTVTSAQKNPTAFYLCATAPWGGSEAFFGQGTRLTVV.

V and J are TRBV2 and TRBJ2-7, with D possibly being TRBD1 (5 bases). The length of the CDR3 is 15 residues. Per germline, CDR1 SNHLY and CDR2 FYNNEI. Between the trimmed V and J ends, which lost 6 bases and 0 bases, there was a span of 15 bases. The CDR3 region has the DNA TGTGCCAGCAGGCCCGACAGCACTTTCTCCTACGAGCAGTACTTC. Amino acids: CASRPDSTFSYEQYF.

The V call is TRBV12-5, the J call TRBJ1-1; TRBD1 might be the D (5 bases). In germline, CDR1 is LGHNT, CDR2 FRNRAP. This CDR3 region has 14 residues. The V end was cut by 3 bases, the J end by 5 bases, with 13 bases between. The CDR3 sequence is CASGFFRVGTEAFF. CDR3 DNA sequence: TGTGCTAGTGGTTTCTTCAGGGTCGGGACTGAAGCTTTCTTT. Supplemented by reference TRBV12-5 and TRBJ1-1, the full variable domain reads DARVTQTPRHKVTEMGQEVTMRCQPILGHNTVFWYRQTMMQGLELLAYFRNRAPLDDSGMPKDRFSAEMPDATLATLKIQPSEPRDSAVYFCASGFFRVGTEAFFGQGTRLTVV.